The present T cell receptor beta chain was sequenced within a study of T cell responses to AZD1222 COVID-19 vaccine. Overall study findings and caveats: Repertoires in all cases were sampled only once the peak T cell response had passed. CD4 TCRs linked to vaccination spanned spike, dominating at 160-218 and 743-854. Donors in the cohort were predominantly white British and more often female, and clonal diversity was possibly underestimated.

V shed 0 bases and J shed 8 bases, with 17 bases lying between them. This CDR3 region has 16 residues. Germline CDR1 LGHNA, CDR2 YSLEER. Researchers grouped second doses given at about 4 or about 12 weeks into one pool. With regard to this clone: Antigen specificity is unknown.

Only in-frame clones appear in the TCRdb table, and some are missing; sequencing was by immunoSEQ multiplex PCR. This sample has some 160,000 clones; around 85% occur once, and the top ten carry roughly 1.1%. The sequence derives from an adult who received the AZD1222 COVID-19 vaccine. V and J are TRBV4-3 and TRBJ2-4; tentatively, D is TRBD1 or TRBD2 (5 bases each). This material consisted of peripheral blood, taken 28 days after the second AZD1222 dose. Here the CDR3 reads CASSQDGVTGRDIQYF. DNA of the CDR3: TGCGCCAGCAGCCAAGATGGAGTTACGGGGCGCGACATTCAGTACTTC.